These T cell receptor beta chains were read from a single sample in a study of blood T cells in healthy people across ages. A single record per CDR3 protein comes from TCRdb applying MiXCR to the 5' RACE reads. This sample has about 1.7 million distinct CDR3 sequences; roughly 27% occur once, and the top ten carry approximately 7.7%. Material: blood. The receptors derive from a woman in her twenties or thirties in good health. Both conserved end residues are part of each CDR3. A D gene is named only where the DNA matches it firmly.

cdr3_aa: CASRQVGTSADTQYF
v_call: TRBV12-3/TRBV12-4
d_call: -

cdr3_aa: CAEETQYF
v_call: TRBV6-2/TRBV6-3
d_call: -

cdr3_aa: CSALQYNEQFF
v_call: TRBV20-1
d_call: -

cdr3_aa: CASSPRHLLVTYNEQFF
v_call: TRBV5-8
d_call: -

cdr3_aa: CASSQGGQVDEQFF
v_call: TRBV4-1
d_call: -

cdr3_aa: CASSQSVRTGIVGYTF
v_call: TRBV4-2
d_call: TRBD1

cdr3_aa: CASSSPGLGYTEAFF
v_call: TRBV3-1
d_call: -

cdr3_aa: CASSFPGRYEQYF
v_call: TRBV7-9
d_call: -

cdr3_aa: CASSPSGSTQYF
v_call: TRBV12-3/TRBV12-4
d_call: -

cdr3_aa: CSARDQRGLYNEQFF
v_call: TRBV20-1
d_call: TRBD2

cdr3_aa: CASSFNRVVTDTQYF
v_call: TRBV5-1
d_call: -

cdr3_aa: CASNTPDSYNEQFF
v_call: TRBV2
d_call: -

cdr3_aa: CAWRSSGGVGQFF
v_call: TRBV30
d_call: TRBD2

cdr3_aa: CATPGQGRPSSYNEQFF
v_call: TRBV28
d_call: TRBD1

cdr3_aa: CASSLPGTVQGEQYF
v_call: TRBV7-9
d_call: -

cdr3_aa: CASSRQVMGGELFF
v_call: TRBV7-2
d_call: -

cdr3_aa: CASSLMRTGGYNEQFF
v_call: TRBV7-3
d_call: TRBD1

cdr3_aa: CASSSHKGLAGGLYEQYF
v_call: TRBV7-2
d_call: TRBD2